This T cell receptor beta chain was recorded in a study of post-analysis software for immune sequencing data. Findings of the study overall: Patients carried four or five TRBV segments more frequently than controls did, and TRBV5-6, TRBV5-1 and TRBV20-1 were among them. When compared against controls, multiple sclerosis patients showed significantly lower normalized Chao1 diversity.

Comments on this clonotype: Its antigen is as yet unknown.

From germline, CDR1 is MNHNY and CDR2 SVGAGI (reference sequence). V lost 5 bases and J lost 1, with 14 bases in between. This CDR3 has 15 amino acids. Unique molecular identifiers were built into the TCR beta cDNA libraries. TCRdb reprocessed the PCR reads via MiXCR and lists one record per CDR3 protein. The data hold roughly 180,000 distinct CDR3 sequences, with approximately 30% observed a single time. The chain links TRBV6-6 to TRBJ1-1; possible D gene TRBD1, 6 bases. This TCR was sampled from a girl aged 5-17 years with multiple sclerosis. The sample was blood. CDR3 loop: CASSQQGGGNTEAFF. The CDR3 nucleotides read TGTGCCAGCAGTCAACAGGGCGGGGGGAACACTGAAGCTTTCTTT.